These T cell receptor beta chains were read from a single sample in a study of blood T cell repertoires in COVID-19. The table came from immunoSEQ multiplex PCR; TCRdb's copy has only in-frame clones and leaves some out. The table includes about 170,000 clones, around 85% detected once. Sequenced input: peripheral blood. The origin of the receptors is a human donor with acute or convalescent COVID-19. The donor label of this sample is uncertain. Each CDR3 is given without its conserved first and last residue.

v_call: TRBV3-1/TRBV3-2
j_call: TRBJ1-2
cdr3_aa: ASSDRSVGQGFGYT

v_call: TRBV24-1
j_call: TRBJ2-3
cdr3_aa: ATSDPLDTQY

v_call: TRBV3-1/TRBV3-2
j_call: TRBJ1-3
cdr3_aa: ASSTDYQTGNTIY

v_call: TRBV3-1/TRBV3-2
j_call: TRBJ1-2
cdr3_aa: ASSQGQGLGYT

v_call: TRBV7-2
j_call: TRBJ2-7
cdr3_aa: ASRRSGMTSYEQY

v_call: TRBV7-9
j_call: TRBJ2-1
cdr3_aa: ASSLGSVRGQNEQF

v_call: TRBV15
j_call: TRBJ2-2
cdr3_aa: ATSDRMNTGELF

v_call: TRBV5-1
j_call: TRBJ2-7
cdr3_aa: ASSLDRGGEQY

v_call: TRBV6-7
j_call: TRBJ1-6
cdr3_aa: ASSWPGQGDFPLH

v_call: TRBV7-9
j_call: TRBJ2-7
cdr3_aa: ASATTQGKQY

v_call: TRBV3-1/TRBV3-2
j_call: TRBJ2-3
cdr3_aa: ASSQEQRGHQDTQY